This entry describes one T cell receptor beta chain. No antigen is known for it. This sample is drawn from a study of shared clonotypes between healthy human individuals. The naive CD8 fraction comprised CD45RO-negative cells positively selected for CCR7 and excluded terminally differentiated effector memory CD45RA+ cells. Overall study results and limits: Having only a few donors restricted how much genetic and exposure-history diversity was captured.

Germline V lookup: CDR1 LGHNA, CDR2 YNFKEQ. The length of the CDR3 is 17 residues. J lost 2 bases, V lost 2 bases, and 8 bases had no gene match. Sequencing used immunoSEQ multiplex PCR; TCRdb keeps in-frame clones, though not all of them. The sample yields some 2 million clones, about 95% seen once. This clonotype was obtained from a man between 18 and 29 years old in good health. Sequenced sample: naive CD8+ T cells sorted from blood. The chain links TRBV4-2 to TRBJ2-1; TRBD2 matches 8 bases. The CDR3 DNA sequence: TGTGCCAGCAGCCAATATAGCGGGACCGGCGCCTACAATGAGCAGTTCTTC. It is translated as CASSQYSGTGAYNEQFF.